These 5 T cell receptor beta chains share one sample of origin, sequenced in a study of T cells in Graves' hyperthyroidism and ophthalmopathy. The TCR beta CDR3 regions underwent amplification using RNA transcripts as the source. RT-PCR in the first round (using the HTBI primer set) targeted the TCR CDR3. TCRdb processed the multiplex PCR reads anew with MiXCR; each CDR3 protein has one entry. This table has fewer than 55,000 distinct CDR3 sequences, approximately 50% appearing once. The sample comprised peripheral blood or thyroid tissue (not recorded which). Receptor source: a man between 18 and 35 years old with Graves' hyperthyroidism.

This clonotype was detected ten times or more. The CDR3 DNA is TGCGCCAGCAGCCAAGAAAGGGGGGGGGTCGGTGAGCAGTACTTC. Amino acids: CASSQERGGVGEQYF. The chain links TRBV4-1 to TRBJ2-7; D might be TRBD2 (7 bases). The CDR3 covers 15 residues. V gave up 0 bases and J gave up 7 bases, with 16 bases separating them. Germline loops: CDR1 MGHRA, CDR2 YSYEKL.

The gene calls are TRBV2 and TRBJ1-1; D uncertain. Trimming took off 8 bases at V and 1 base at J, with 14 bases between the two ends. Germline lookup yields CDR1 SNHLY and CDR2 FYNNEI. The CDR3 is made up of 14 amino acids. CDR3 nucleotide sequence: TGTGCCAGCGGAAACAACTGGGAGAACACTGAAGCTTTCTTT. As protein: CASGNNWENTEAFF.

The chain has TRBV7-9 and TRBJ1-6; D remains unclear. Germline CDR1 is SEHNR and CDR2 is FQNEAQ (reference sequence). CDR3 length: 14 residues. Trimming cost V 5 bases and J 7 bases, with 12 bases left between them. The CDR3 nucleotides read TGTGCCAGCAGCAAGGGAGTCGCGAATTCACCCCTCCACTTT. Translation gives CASSKGVANSPLHF.

This clonotype appeared a few times. The chain joins TRBV18 to TRBJ1-1; possibly TRBD1 for D (5 bases). The germline gives CDR1 KGHSH, CDR2 LQKENI. The CDR3 has 14 amino acids. Trimming removed 3 bases from V and 1 base from J, with 9 bases in between. CDR3 bases: TGTGCCAGCTCACCCTCTGGGGGGAACACTGAAGCTTTCTTT. This encodes CASSPSGGNTEAFF. Based on the CDR3 plus reference TRBV18 and TRBJ1-1, the full variable domain is NAGVMQNPRHLVRRRGQEARLRCSPMKGHSHVYWYRQLPEEGLKFMVYLQKENIIDESGMPKERFSAEFPKEGPSILRIQQVVRGDSAAYFCASSPSGGNTEAFFGQGTRLTVV.

The chain is built from TRBV7-9 and TRBJ2-7; TRBD1 might be the D (5 bases). Trimming stripped 3 bases from V and 2 bases from J, with 8 bases between. The germline gives CDR1 SEHNR, CDR2 FQNEAQ (reference sequence). The CDR3 covers 13 residues. The CDR3 coding sequence is TGTGCCAGCAGCTTTCGACAGACCTACGAGCAGTACTTC. Translated: CASSFRQTYEQYF.